These T cell receptor beta chains were read from a single sample in a study of cytomegalovirus exposure and HLA in healthy donors. Here immunoSEQ multiplex PCR was the method, and the copy in TCRdb shows in-frame clones only, minus some. The sample contains some 100,000 clones, approximately 81% of which appear only once. Sequencing was performed on PBMCs. The receptors originated from a woman aged 30 to 39 in good health and CMV-seronegative. The CDR3 runs from the conserved cysteine through the conserved F or W. Each record gives: CDR3 DNA, CDR3 protein, V gene, clone size, J gene, D gene. A D gene is named only where the DNA matches it firmly. Part of the rows lack a size; the others show once, few, many or a class for expanded clones.

TGTGCCAGCAGTGGCACAAGGGGCAGGTCGGGCTACGAGCAGTACTTC,CASSGTRGRSGYEQYF,TRBV7-9,NA,TRBJ2-7,NA
TGTGCCATCAGTGAGTCGACTGATGGCTACACCTTC,CAISESTDGYTF,TRBV10-3,NA,TRBJ1-2,NA
TGTGCCAGCAGCTCCGGACTAGCGGGAGCAGATACGCAGTATTTT,CASSSGLAGADTQYF,TRBV7-7,NA,TRBJ2-3,TRBD2
TGTGCCAGCGGAGTCCCCCTAGGCGATCTTCCGGGCGAGCAGTACTTC,CASGVPLGDLPGEQYF,TRBV11-2,NA,TRBJ2-7,NA
TGTGCCAGCAGTTCCCCGGGTTACGAGCAGTACTTC,CASSSPGYEQYF,TRBV6-5,few,TRBJ2-7,NA
TGTGCCAGCTCACGGACAGGGTCGGTTCTACAAAGCACTGAAGCTTTCTTT,CASSRTGSVLQSTEAFF,TRBV18,NA,TRBJ1-1,TRBD1
TGTGCCAGCAGTTATGTCAGGGGTAACAACTATGGCTACACCTTC,CASSYVRGNNYGYTF,TRBV27,NA,TRBJ1-2,NA
TGTGCCAGCAGCTTTCCCGGGACAGGGGACAATGAGCAGTTCTTC,CASSFPGTGDNEQFF,TRBV5-5,NA,TRBJ2-1,TRBD1
TGTGCCAGCAGCTTAGGGAGAGGGGGCTATGAGCAGTTCTTC,CASSLGRGGYEQFF,TRBV7-9,NA,TRBJ2-1,TRBD1
TGTGCCAGCACCCTACAGGATGCTCGGGCTGAAGCTTTCTTT,CASTLQDARAEAFF,TRBV6-1,NA,TRBJ1-1,NA
TGTGCCAGCAGCGTAGACGCCGCGATAAACACTGAAGCTTTCTTT,CASSVDAAINTEAFF,TRBV7-2,NA,TRBJ1-1,NA
TGTGCCAGTCGGGAGGGCACTGAAGCTTTCTTT,CASREGTEAFF,TRBV28,NA,TRBJ1-1,NA
TGTTCCAGCAGCACACAGACCACTAGCGGGAGTAGCTACGAGCAGTACTTC,CSSSTQTTSGSSYEQYF,TRBV7-9,NA,TRBJ2-7,TRBD2
TGTGCCAGCAGCTTACCTAGCGGGAGGTCGGACTCCTACGAGCAGTACTTC,CASSLPSGRSDSYEQYF,TRBV13,few,TRBJ2-7,TRBD2
TGTGCCAGCAGGTCTCTGGGAGGCGACCAGGGGACCCAGTACTTC,CASRSLGGDQGTQYF,TRBV7-8,few,TRBJ2-5,NA
TGCGCCAGCAGCTCGCAGGGGGCTGGAAACACCATATATTTT,CASSSQGAGNTIYF,TRBV5-1,once,TRBJ1-3,TRBD1
TGCAGCGTTCCACAGGGTTACGAGCAGTACTTC,CSVPQGYEQYF,TRBV29-1,NA,TRBJ2-7,NA
TGCGCCAGCAGCTTGACAGGGGACTACGAGCAGTACTTC,CASSLTGDYEQYF,TRBV5-1,NA,TRBJ2-7,TRBD1
TGTGCCACGGGACTAGCGGACACCGGGGAGCTGTTTTTT,CATGLADTGELFF,TRBV10-3,few,TRBJ2-2,TRBD2
TGTGCCAGCAGCTTAGTAGCGGGCCCGGGAGATACGCAGTATTTT,CASSLVAGPGDTQYF,TRBV7-9,NA,TRBJ2-3,TRBD2
TGCGCCAGCAGCTTTCGGGAGAGTGGAGACAATGAGCAGTTCTTC,CASSFRESGDNEQFF,TRBV5-1,few,TRBJ2-1,NA
TGTGCCAGCAGCTTAGGCCGACTAGCGGGAGCCCCAGATACGCAGTATTTT,CASSLGRLAGAPDTQYF,TRBV13,NA,TRBJ2-3,TRBD2
TGTGCCAGCAGCCTCAGGGGGGCCGGACAGCTCGCGAACACCGGGGAGCTGTTTTTT,CASSLRGAGQLANTGELFF,TRBV21-1,NA,TRBJ2-2,NA
TGTGCCAGCAGCTTAGCAGGGGGCGGTCATCAGCCCCAGCATTTT,CASSLAGGGHQPQHF,TRBV7-9,NA,TRBJ1-5,TRBD1
TGTGCCAGCAGCTTGGAAGGGGCAGATACGCAGTATTTT,CASSLEGADTQYF,TRBV5-8,NA,TRBJ2-3,NA
TGTGCCAGCAGCCCGCTAACAGGAACCTACAATGAGCAGTTCTTC,CASSPLTGTYNEQFF,TRBV2,NA,TRBJ2-1,NA
TGTGCCAGTAGTATGACAGGGGGGATCAATCAGCCCCAGCATTTT,CASSMTGGINQPQHF,TRBV19,NA,TRBJ1-5,TRBD1
TGCGCCAGCAGCCAACAGGGGGCGCGCTACAATGAGCAGTTCTTC,CASSQQGARYNEQFF,TRBV5-1,NA,TRBJ2-1,TRBD1
TGCGCCAGCAGCCTGGGCTTAGCTAGCACAGATACGCAGTATTTT,CASSLGLASTDTQYF,TRBV5-1,NA,TRBJ2-3,NA
TGTGCCAGTAGTAATTTCTGGGAGGGCTCCTACAATGAGCAGTTCTTC,CASSNFWEGSYNEQFF,TRBV19,NA,TRBJ2-1,TRBD2
TGTGCCAGTAGTCTCGGGACTAGTGGACCAGATACGCAGTATTTT,CASSLGTSGPDTQYF,TRBV19,NA,TRBJ2-3,TRBD2
TGTGCCAGCAGCTTAGTGGGCGGGAGTGCCTACAATGAGCAGTTCTTC,CASSLVGGSAYNEQFF,TRBV7-8,NA,TRBJ2-1,TRBD2